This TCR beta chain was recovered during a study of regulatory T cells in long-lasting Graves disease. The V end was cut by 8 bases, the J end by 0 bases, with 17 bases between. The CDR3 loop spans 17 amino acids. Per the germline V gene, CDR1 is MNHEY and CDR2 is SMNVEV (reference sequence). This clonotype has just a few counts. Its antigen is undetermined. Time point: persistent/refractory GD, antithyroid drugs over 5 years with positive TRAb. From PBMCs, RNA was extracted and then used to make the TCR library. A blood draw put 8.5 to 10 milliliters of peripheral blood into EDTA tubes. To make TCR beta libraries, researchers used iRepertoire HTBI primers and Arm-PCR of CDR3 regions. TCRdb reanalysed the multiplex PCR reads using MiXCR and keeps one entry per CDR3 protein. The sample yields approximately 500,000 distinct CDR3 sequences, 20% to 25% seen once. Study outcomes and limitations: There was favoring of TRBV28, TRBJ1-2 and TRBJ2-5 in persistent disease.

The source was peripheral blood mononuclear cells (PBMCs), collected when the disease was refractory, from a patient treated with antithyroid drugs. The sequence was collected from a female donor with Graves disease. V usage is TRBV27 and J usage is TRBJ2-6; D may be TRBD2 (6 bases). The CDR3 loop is CASGQTGGSSGANVLTF. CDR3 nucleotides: TGTGCCAGCGGACAAACCGGAGGGAGCTCTGGGGCCAACGTCCTGACTTTC.